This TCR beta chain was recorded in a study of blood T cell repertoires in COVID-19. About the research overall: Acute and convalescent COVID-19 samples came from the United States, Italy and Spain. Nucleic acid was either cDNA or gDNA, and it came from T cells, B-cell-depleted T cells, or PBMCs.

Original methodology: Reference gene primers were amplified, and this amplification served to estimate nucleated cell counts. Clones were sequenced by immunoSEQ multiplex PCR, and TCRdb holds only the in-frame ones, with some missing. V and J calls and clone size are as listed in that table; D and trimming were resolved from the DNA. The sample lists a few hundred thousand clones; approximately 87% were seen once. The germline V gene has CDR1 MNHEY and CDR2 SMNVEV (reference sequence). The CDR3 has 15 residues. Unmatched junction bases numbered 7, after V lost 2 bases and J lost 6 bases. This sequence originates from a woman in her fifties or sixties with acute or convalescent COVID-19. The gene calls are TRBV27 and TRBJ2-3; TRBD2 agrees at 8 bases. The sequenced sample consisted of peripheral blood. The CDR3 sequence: CASSLDLGGGDTQYF. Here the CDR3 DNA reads TGTGCCAGCAGTTTAGACCTCGGCGGGGGGGATACGCAGTATTTT.